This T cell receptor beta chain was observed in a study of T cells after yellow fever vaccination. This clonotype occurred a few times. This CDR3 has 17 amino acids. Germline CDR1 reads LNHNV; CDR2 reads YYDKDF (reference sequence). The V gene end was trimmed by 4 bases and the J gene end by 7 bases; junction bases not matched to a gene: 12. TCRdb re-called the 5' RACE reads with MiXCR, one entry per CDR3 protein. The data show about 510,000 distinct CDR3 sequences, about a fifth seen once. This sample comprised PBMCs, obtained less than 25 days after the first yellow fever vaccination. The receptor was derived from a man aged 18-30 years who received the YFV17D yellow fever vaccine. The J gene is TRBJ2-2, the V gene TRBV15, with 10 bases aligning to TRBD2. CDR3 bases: TGTGCCACCAGCAAGCCAGAGCGGGGGGGAGCAGGCGGGGAGCTGTTTTTT. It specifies CATSKPERGGAGGELFF.